These 19 T cell receptor beta chains originate from one sample sequenced in a study of CD8+ T cells in alopecia areata. As for treatment: oral pan-JAK inhibitor, 5-10 mg twice daily. Reverse transcribed after extraction, RNA yielded cDNA as the sequencing template. Libraries were prepared by immunoSEQ multiplex PCR; TCRdb keeps only in-frame clonotypes and omits some of them. The repertoire holds 180,000 or so clones, with 55% to 70% as singletons. This specimen was CD4+ T cells sorted from blood, taken at week 24, from a patient treated with tofacitinib. The receptors shown here come from a human donor with alopecia areata.

This clone has only a few counts. The chain uses TRBV29-1 and TRBJ2-5, with D possibly matching TRBD1 (5 bases). Germline V gives CDR1 SQVTM, CDR2 ANQGSEA. CDR3 length equals 12 residues. V was clipped by 4 bases and J by 0 bases, with 6 bases between them. The DNA for the CDR3 is TGCAGCGTTGGCAGGGACCAAGAGACCCAGTACTTC. It yields the protein CSVGRDQETQYF. Supplemented by reference TRBV29-1 and TRBJ2-5, the full variable domain reads SAVISQKPSRDICQRGTSLTIQCQVDSQVTMMFWYRQQPGQSLTLIATANQGSEATYESGFVIDKFPISRPNLTFSTLTVSNMSPEDSSIYLCSVGRDQETQYFGPGTRLLVL.

V is TRBV7-9 and J is TRBJ1-1, with D uncertain. CDR1 and CDR2 (germline): SEHNR, FQNEAQ (reference sequence). This CDR3 has 12 amino acids. V was clipped by 2 bases and J by 5 bases, with 6 bases between them. This CDR3 reads CASSLLGTEAFF. CDR3 bases: TGTGCCAGCAGCTTACTAGGTACTGAAGCTTTCTTT.

The chain uses TRBV7-9 and TRBJ1-1; tentative D call: TRBD1 (5 bases). The germline V and J ends were trimmed by 1 base and 10 bases, with 7 bases remaining between them. Germline V gene lookup returns CDR1 SEHNR and CDR2 FQNEAQ (reference sequence). The CDR3 contains 11 residues. The CDR3 bases are TGTGCCAGCAGCTTAGAGGGGAGAGCTTTCTTT. Translated: CASSLEGRAFF.

V and J are TRBV4-3 and TRBJ2-5, with D possibly TRBD2 on 6 matching bases. Germline CDR1 LGHNA, CDR2 YSLEER. V lost 2 bases to trimming and J lost 1 base, with 11 bases between them. The CDR3 has 15 residues. The DNA for the CDR3 is TGCGCCAGCAGCCAACTTGGGGAGGTCCAAGAGACCCAGTACTTC. Translated: CASSQLGEVQETQYF.

This rearrangement joins TRBV4-1 to TRBJ2-5; TRBD1 matches 9 bases. CDR3 size: 15 residues. With 1 base clipped from V and 5 bases from J, the junction kept 5 bases outside the gene matches. Germline V gene lookup returns CDR1 MGHRA and CDR2 YSYEKL. This CDR3 reads CASSQGDRDVETQYF. CDR3 DNA sequence: TGCGCCAGCAGCCAAGGGGACAGGGATGTGGAGACCCAGTACTTC.

The rearrangement joins TRBV28 to TRBJ2-7; D is perhaps TRBD1 (6 bases). The germline gives CDR1 MDHEN, CDR2 SYDVKM. Trimming pared 7 bases from V and 4 bases from J, leaving 29 bases between. The CDR3 covers 18 residues. The CDR3 sequence: CASITLTGAHRFGYEQYF. The CDR3 bases are TGTGCCAGCATCACGTTGACAGGAGCCCACCGCTTTGGGTACGAGCAGTACTTC.

This clone appeared once. The CDR3 region has the DNA TGTGCCTGGAGTGTATTAGGTCAAGAGACCCAGTACTTC. This gives the protein CAWSVLGQETQYF. V and J are TRBV30 and TRBJ2-5; D gene uncertain. Germline V gene sequence: CDR1 GTSNPN, CDR2 SVGIG (reference sequence). This CDR3 contains 13 residues. Trimming took 0 bases from V and 2 from J, leaving 7 bases between them.

The rearrangement joins TRBV5-6 to TRBJ1-1, with no clear D. Germline V gene data show CDR1 as SGHDT and CDR2 as YYEEEE. This CDR3 has 14 amino acids. V lost 0 bases and J 1 base, leaving 7 bases between the germline ends. The CDR3 bases are TGTGCCAGCAGCTTGGACAGTTGGAACACTGAAGCTTTCTTT. It encodes CASSLDSWNTEAFF.

V gene TRBV2 combines with J gene TRBJ1-5; 7 bases are shared with TRBD1. The V and J ends lost 6 bases and 7 bases, in that order; junction bases with no gene match: 9. The CDR3 is made up of 14 amino acids. Germline lookup yields CDR1 SNHLY and CDR2 FYNNEI. CDR3 bases: TGTGCCAGCAGCCTTCGACAGGGAAGGCAGCCCCAGCATTTT. It encodes CASSLRQGRQPQHF.

The chain has TRBV7-8 and TRBJ2-5; the match to TRBD1 covers 9 bases. The CDR3 runs to 15 residues. The junction had 10 bases not matched to a gene; V was cut back by 5 bases and J by 6 bases. Germline values: CDR1 SGHVS, CDR2 FQNEAQ. The CDR3 DNA reads TGTGCCAGCAGCGGCCAGGGACAGGGTTTAAAGACCCAGTACTTC. Amino acid sequence: CASSGQGQGLKTQYF. Using reference TRBV7-8 and TRBJ2-5 for the parts outside the CDR3, the full variable domain is GAGVSQSPRYKVAKRGQDVALRCDPISGHVSLFWYQQALGQGPEFLTYFQNEAQLDKSGLPSDRFFAERPEGSVSTLKIQRTQQEDSAVYLCASSGQGQGLKTQYFGPGTRLLVL.

V usage is TRBV29-1 and J usage is TRBJ1-2, with 8 bases identical to TRBD1. Trimming removed 6 bases from V and 5 bases from J; junction bases left unmatched: 11. Per germline, CDR1 SQVTM and CDR2 ANQGSEA. There are 14 residues in the CDR3. The DNA for the CDR3 is TGCAGCGTCAGGACAGGGCTAGGAGGATATGGCTACACCTTC. Translation gives CSVRTGLGGYGYTF.

The chain is built from TRBV28 and TRBJ2-1; TRBD2 matches at 7 bases. Germline V CDR1 and CDR2: MDHEN, SYDVKM. Unmatched junction bases numbered 8, after V lost 2 bases and J lost 4 bases. CDR3 length: 16 amino acids. The DNA of the CDR3 is TGTGCCAGCAGTTTACCCGGCCTAGCGGATTACAATGAGCAGTTCTTC. Amino acids: CASSLPGLADYNEQFF.

This rearrangement joins TRBV5-1 to TRBJ2-7, with 7 bases fitting TRBD1. The J segment lost 3 bases and the V segment lost 6 bases, leaving 3 bases of the junction unmatched. CDR1 and CDR2 (germline): SGHRS, YFSETQ. CDR3 length: 12 residues. The CDR3: CASMGQSYEQYF. DNA for the CDR3: TGCGCCAGCATGGGACAGAGCTACGAGCAGTACTTC.

There are a few counts of this clone. This chain uses TRBV15 with TRBJ2-2, with D unclear. The length of the CDR3 is 14 residues. Germline V CDR1 and CDR2: LNHNV, YYDKDF (reference sequence). Trimming shortened V by 0 bases and J by 7 bases, and 9 bases separated the two germline ends. CDR3 region: CATSREALGGELFF. The CDR3 bases are TGTGCCACCAGCAGAGAGGCATTAGGCGGGGAGCTGTTTTTT.

The rearrangement links TRBV4-1 to TRBJ1-5; D may be TRBD1 (5 bases). Germline V gives CDR1 MGHRA, CDR2 YSYEKL. Trimming removed 1 base from V and 2 bases from J, with 12 bases in between. The CDR3 contains 16 residues. The CDR3 region has the DNA TGCGCCAGCAGCCAAGTTCTCGGGGGGGGCAATCAGCCCCAGCATTTT. Protein: CASSQVLGGGNQPQHF.

This rearrangement joins TRBV27 to TRBJ1-2; 11 bases are a match to TRBD1. CDR3 length: 17 residues. The V segment lost 6 bases and the J segment 2 bases; nucleotides outside the gene matches: 11. CDR1 and CDR2 from the germline V gene are MNHEY and SMNVEV (reference sequence). The CDR3 reads CASRKDYGQGANYGYTF. In nucleotides, the CDR3 is TGTGCCAGCAGAAAAGATTATGGACAGGGGGCGAACTATGGCTACACCTTC.

The chain joins TRBV5-1 to TRBJ1-1, with a weak D call TRBD1 (5 bases). Per germline, CDR1 SGHRS and CDR2 YFSETQ. The V gene lost 4 bases and the J gene lost 0 bases, with 7 bases spanning the gap. The CDR3 has 13 amino acids. Written as DNA, the CDR3 is TGCGCCAGCAGCGGGGGGATGAACACTGAAGCTTTCTTT. It specifies CASSGGMNTEAFF. The full variable domain, in which reference TRBV5-1 and TRBJ1-1 provide the parts outside the CDR3, is KAGVTQTPRYLIKTRGQQVTLSCSPISGHRSVSWYQQTPGQGLQFLFEYFSETQRNKGNFPGRFSGRQFSNSRSEMNVSTLELGDSALYLCASSGGMNTEAFFGQGTRLTVV.

Only one count was recorded for this clone. This rearrangement joins TRBV7-6 to TRBJ2-5, with 15 bases matching TRBD2. Germline V CDR1 and CDR2: SGHVS, FNYEAQ. V lost 6 bases, J lost 9 bases, and 5 bases stayed unmatched. This CDR3 contains 14 residues. The DNA of the CDR3 is TGTGCCAGCAGGCTCGGGACTAGCGGGGGGCCCCAGTACTTC. It codes for CASRLGTSGGPQYF.

CDR3 nucleotide sequence: TGCAGCGTTGAAATTCGGGTTGTTCGGCGGACCTCTAGCACAGATACGCAGTATTTT. The encoded protein is CSVEIRVVRRTSSTDTQYF. V and J are TRBV29-1 and TRBJ2-3, with D unclear. V gave up 2 bases and J gave up 0 bases, with 24 bases separating them. The germline gives CDR1 SQVTM, CDR2 ANQGSEA. The CDR3 runs 19 residues.